The present T cell receptor beta chain was sequenced within a study of response to subunit inactivated influenza vaccine. The CDR3 sequence is 13 residues long. V shed 1 base and J 4 bases; nucleotides not matched to a gene: 1. Germline V gene data show CDR1 as SGHVS and CDR2 as FNYEAQ. A single record per CDR3 protein comes from TCRdb applying MiXCR to the RT-PCR reads. The table includes 500,000 to 600,000 distinct CDR3 sequences, about 15% detected once. Concerning this clonotype itself: Antigen specificity is unknown.

Study-wide results and caveats: After each seasonal influenza vaccination, few new T cells are recruited, the authors suggested.

Sample: PBMCs from blood, taken 12 days after vaccination. V usage is TRBV7-6 and J usage is TRBJ2-7; 7 positions agree with TRBD2. This TCR came from a man aged 50 or older who received an inactivated influenza vaccine. The CDR3 DNA follows: TGTGCCAGCAGCTTAGAACTAGCGTACGAGCAGTACTTC. Protein sequence: CASSLELAYEQYF.